These T cell receptor beta chains were read from a single sample in a study of blood T cell repertoires in COVID-19. The protocol was immunoSEQ multiplex PCR, while the TCRdb copy is restricted to in-frame clones and leaves out a portion. The table shows some 200,000 clones, with roughly 90% occurring only once. The sequencing sample was made of PBMCs or T cells enriched from blood (not recorded which). The receptors come from a woman aged 45-59 years in a cohort exposed to, infected with or recovered from COVID-19 (not recorded which). The CDR3 runs from the conserved cysteine through the conserved F or W. A D gene is named only where the DNA matches it firmly. Some rows mark clone size as missing; the rest say once, few, many or name a class of expanded clone.

V gene,clone size,J gene,D gene,CDR3 DNA,CDR3 protein
TRBV7-9,few,TRBJ1-1,NA,TGTGCCAGCAGCTCTGGACTGGACGGTGAAGCTTTCTTT,CASSSGLDGEAFF
TRBV10-3,NA,TRBJ1-6,TRBD1,TGTGCCACCCGCGACAGGGAGGATTCACCCCTCCACTTT,CATRDREDSPLHF
TRBV11-2,NA,TRBJ2-2,NA,TGTGCCAGCAGCTTAGGGGGTGGAGGAGGGACCGGGGAGCTGTTTTTT,CASSLGGGGGTGELFF
TRBV6-5,NA,TRBJ2-7,NA,TGTGCCAGCAGTTACTCGGAGCCGGTTTACTACGAGCAGTACTTC,CASSYSEPVYYEQYF
TRBV4-3,NA,TRBJ2-2,TRBD1,TGCGCCAGCGGGAGATCCCGGGACAGGTTAACCGGGGAGCTGTTTTTT,CASGRSRDRLTGELFF
TRBV19,NA,TRBJ2-3,NA,TGTGCCAGTCGACGATCCGGAGGGGTAGATACGCAGTATTTT,CASRRSGGVDTQYF
TRBV2,few,TRBJ1-2,NA,TGTGCCAGCATCAGGGGTACGAGCTATGGCTACACCTTC,CASIRGTSYGYTF
TRBV11-2,NA,TRBJ2-5,TRBD2,TGTGCCAGCAGCTCGGGACTAGCGGAACGAGAGACCCAGTACTTC,CASSSGLAERETQYF
TRBV27,NA,TRBJ1-3,TRBD1,TGTGCCAGCAGCGGAAACAGGGGTGACACCATATATTTT,CASSGNRGDTIYF
TRBV11-3,once,TRBJ2-1,TRBD1,TGTGCCAGCAGCTTAGGGTTCGACCGCCGACAGGGTGACTACAATGAGCAGTTCTTC,CASSLGFDRRQGDYNEQFF
TRBV10-3,NA,TRBJ2-1,TRBD2,TGTGCCATCACGGGGGGACGTGGGGGACGGGATGAGCAGTTCTTC,CAITGGRGGRDEQFF
TRBV6-1,once,TRBJ1-1,NA,TGTGCCAGCAGTGAAACCGGTAACACTGAAGCTTTCTTT,CASSETGNTEAFF
TRBV20-1,NA,TRBJ1-1,NA,TGCAGTGCTAGACCGGGCACTGAAGCTTTCTTT,CSARPGTEAFF
TRBV7-8,few,TRBJ1-4,NA,TGTGCCAGCAGCCAAGGGGGTATCACTGAAAAACTGTTTTTT,CASSQGGITEKLFF
TRBV5-1,NA,TRBJ2-3,NA,TGCGCCAGCAGCCCGAAACAGGGTTTGAGCACAGATACGCAGTATTTT,CASSPKQGLSTDTQYF
TRBV7-9,once,TRBJ1-2,TRBD1,TGTGCCAACGAGGGACAGGGGGGATTTTTAAACTATGGCTACACCTTC,CANEGQGGFLNYGYTF
TRBV6-5,once,TRBJ1-2,TRBD1,TGTGCCAGCTTCAGGGGGCTTGGCTATGGCTACACCTTC,CASFRGLGYGYTF
TRBV13,once,TRBJ1-5,NA,TGTGCCAGCAGCTCCTCTAGCAATCAGCCCCAGCATTTT,CASSSSSNQPQHF
TRBV7-8,NA,TRBJ2-3,TRBD2,TGTGCCAGCAGCTTACGTCTAGCGGGGGGGCGGTTAGATACGCAGTATTTT,CASSLRLAGGRLDTQYF
TRBV11-2,NA,TRBJ2-1,TRBD2,TGTGCCAGCAGCTTAGGAGTCCCGGGGGGTGAGCAGTTCTTC,CASSLGVPGGEQFF
TRBV7-5,NA,TRBJ1-5,NA,TGTGCCAGAAGCAGGACAGAAGGTCAGCCCCAGCATTTT,CARSRTEGQPQHF
TRBV28,NA,TRBJ2-7,TRBD2,TGTGCCAGCAGTTTATTAATGGGGGGGATATCCTACGAGCAGTACTTC,CASSLLMGGISYEQYF
TRBV7-9,NA,TRBJ1-6,NA,TGTGCCAGCAGCTCCCTCAGCGCAAGGGGGAATTCACCCCTCCACTTT,CASSSLSARGNSPLHF
TRBV7-2,NA,TRBJ1-2,TRBD1,TGTGCCAGCAGCTTAGTACATCAGGGGGCCAGATATGGCTACACCTTC,CASSLVHQGARYGYTF
TRBV9,NA,TRBJ1-2,NA,TGTGCCAATAATAGGACAGACTATGGCTACACCTTC,CANNRTDYGYTF
TRBV6-4,NA,TRBJ2-2,NA,TGTGCCAGCAAGCCCATGGCGGGGGCTGGGGAGCTGTTTTTT,CASKPMAGAGELFF
TRBV7-3,NA,TRBJ1-1,TRBD1,TGTGCCAGCAGCAGGGACAGGGGAAGGGACACTGAAGCTTTCTTT,CASSRDRGRDTEAFF
TRBV7-2,NA,TRBJ2-3,NA,TGTGCCAGCACCTCGTCGAGGGCCGGGGATACGCAGTATTTT,CASTSSRAGDTQYF
TRBV5-1,NA,TRBJ2-3,TRBD2,TGCGCCAGCAGCCTGGGGAGGGCAGTTGGTGATACGCAGTATTTT,CASSLGRAVGDTQYF
TRBV9,NA,TRBJ1-4,TRBD1,TGTGCCAGCAGCTCTGGACAGGGGTCTAATGAAAAACTGTTTTTT,CASSSGQGSNEKLFF
TRBV9,NA,TRBJ1-2,TRBD1,TGTGCCAGCAGAACGACAGGGATGCGCTATGGCTACACCTTC,CASRTTGMRYGYTF
TRBV4-3,NA,TRBJ2-3,TRBD2,TGCGCCAGCAGCCAAGAGCTGGGTATGGGGACTAGCAGCACAGATACGCAGTATTTT,CASSQELGMGTSSTDTQYF
TRBV6-2/TRBV6-3,NA,TRBJ2-3,TRBD2,TGTGCCAGCAGTCACGATGTCCGACAGGGACTAGCGAAGGTAGCAGATACGCAGTATTTT,CASSHDVRQGLAKVADTQYF
TRBV10-3,NA,TRBJ2-5,TRBD1,TGTGCCACTTCCTCCGGGACAGGGAAAGAGACCCAGTACTTC,CATSSGTGKETQYF
TRBV7-9,NA,TRBJ1-4,NA,TGTGCCAGCATCTCAGCTCAGGAAAAACTGTTTTTT,CASISAQEKLFF
TRBV10-3,NA,TRBJ2-2,NA,TGTGCCATCAGTGAATCAACGGTGAACACCGGGGAGCTGTTTTTT,CAISESTVNTGELFF
TRBV5-1,NA,TRBJ2-1,NA,TGCGCCAGCAGCCAGGTAGGAGGTACCGGCAATGAGCAGTTCTTC,CASSQVGGTGNEQFF
TRBV11-3,NA,TRBJ1-5,TRBD1,TGTGCCAGCAGCTTAGAACCGCTACTGGACAGGGGTGGCAATCAGCCCCAGCATTTT,CASSLEPLLDRGGNQPQHF
TRBV19,once,TRBJ1-2,NA,TGTGCCAGTAGTATAGATCCGGGGGGCAATGGCTACACCTTC,CASSIDPGGNGYTF
TRBV3-1/TRBV3-2,NA,TRBJ2-5,NA,TGTGCCAGCAGCCAAGATCCCACGGCGGCCCTCCGAGAGACCCAGTACTTC,CASSQDPTAALRETQYF
TRBV25-1,few,TRBJ1-1,TRBD1,TGTGCCAGCAGTGGGCGGACAGGGGGCCTCACTGAAGCTTTCTTT,CASSGRTGGLTEAFF
TRBV30,NA,TRBJ1-2,NA,TGTGCCTGGAGTCCCCCCCCGGCAGGAAAACAATACACTAACTATGGCTACACCTTC,CAWSPPPAGKQYTNYGYTF
TRBV12-3/TRBV12-4,NA,TRBJ1-2,TRBD1,TGTGCCAGCAGACCGACAGGGGGCCAAGGCTACACCTTC,CASRPTGGQGYTF
TRBV15,NA,TRBJ1-4,TRBD1,TGTGCCACCAGCAGAGGTAACAGGGGAGACGAAAAACTGTTTTTT,CATSRGNRGDEKLFF
TRBV7-2,NA,TRBJ1-5,TRBD1,TGTGCCAGCAGCGGACAGGGGGATCAGCCCCAGCATTTT,CASSGQGDQPQHF
TRBV10-3,NA,TRBJ2-1,TRBD1,TGTGCCATCACCTCGGACAGGGATCGTTACAATGAGCAGTTCTTC,CAITSDRDRYNEQFF
TRBV5-4,NA,TRBJ1-6,TRBD1,TGTGCCAGCAGCATGGAGACAGGGGCCAGTTCACCCCTCCACTTT,CASSMETGASSPLHF
TRBV5-6,NA,TRBJ2-7,NA,TGTGCCAGCACGCGGGGTTCCTACGAGCAGTACTTC,CASTRGSYEQYF
TRBV6-4,few,TRBJ1-1,NA,TGTGCCAGCAGCCCCGACCATACGGGGAGGGCTTTCTTT,CASSPDHTGRAFF
TRBV4-2,NA,TRBJ1-1,NA,TGTGCCAGCAGCCAAGTTAGGCTCGGGGTTTTCTTT,CASSQVRLGVFF
TRBV29-1,NA,TRBJ1-1,TRBD1,TGCAGCGTGTTACCCCGGACAGGGGGCGGCACTGAAGCTTTCTTT,CSVLPRTGGGTEAFF
TRBV28,few,TRBJ1-2,TRBD1,TGTGCCAGCAGCCTAGGACAGGGCTATGGCTACACCTTC,CASSLGQGYGYTF
TRBV6-2/TRBV6-3,NA,TRBJ2-1,TRBD2,TGTGCCAGCAGTTACGATCCAGCGGGGGGGTTCGATGAGCAGTTCTTC,CASSYDPAGGFDEQFF
TRBV19,NA,TRBJ1-5,TRBD1,TGTGCCACTTCGGTCCAGGCAGGGGGGCTTCAGCCCCAGCATTTT,CATSVQAGGLQPQHF
TRBV7-9,NA,TRBJ1-5,TRBD1,TGTGCCAGCAGCTTCGGACAGGGGAGCAATCAGCCCCAGCATTTT,CASSFGQGSNQPQHF